Listed below are T cell receptor beta chains from one sample, sequenced in a study of blood T cells in healthy people across ages. From the 5' RACE reads, TCRdb called clonotypes with MiXCR, one entry per CDR3 protein. The table includes hundreds of thousands of distinct CDR3 sequences, under 45% detected once. The sample comprised blood. The receptors stem from a man between 60 and 70 years old in good health. Each CDR3 is given with its conserved first and last residue. D genes are given only for firm matches. Clone size is given for some rows only: seen once, a few or many times, or a class if the clone is expanded.

few,TRBJ1-6,TRBV7-9,NA,CASSASGTSPLHF,TGTGCCAGCAGCGCCTCTGGGACTTCACCCCTCCACTTT
NA,TRBJ2-3,TRBV4-1,TRBD2,CASSQVGTSPDTQYF,TGCGCCAGCAGCCAAGTAGGGACTAGCCCAGATACGCAGTATTTT
NA,TRBJ2-7,TRBV9,NA,CASSASRAPGEQYF,TGTGCCAGCAGCGCCTCCCGGGCCCCAGGCGAGCAGTACTTC
NA,TRBJ2-1,TRBV7-2,TRBD2,CASRRSSGGAYNEQFF,TGTGCCAGCAGACGAAGTAGCGGGGGGGCCTACAATGAGCAGTTCTTC
NA,TRBJ1-5,TRBV20-1,NA,CSAINQGLQPQHF,TGCAGTGCCATTAACCAGGGTCTTCAGCCCCAGCATTTT
NA,TRBJ2-7,TRBV19,TRBD1,CASSTAGGYEQYF,TGTGCCAGTAGTACCGCAGGGGGCTACGAGCAGTACTTC
NA,TRBJ1-2,TRBV6-1,NA,CASSPYNREGYTF,TGTGCCAGCAGTCCATATAACAGGGAGGGCTACACCTTC
NA,TRBJ1-1,TRBV4-3,TRBD1,CASSRTGTGVTEAFF,TGCGCCAGCAGCCGAACCGGGACAGGGGTTACTGAAGCTTTCTTT
few,TRBJ1-1,TRBV25-1,NA,CASSEYGQGNTEAFF,TGTGCCAGCAGTGAATATGGGCAGGGGAACACTGAAGCTTTCTTT
few,TRBJ2-5,TRBV6-6,NA,CASRGPSVETQYF,TGTGCCAGCAGGGGACCTAGCGTTGAGACCCAGTACTTC
few,TRBJ2-1,TRBV12-3/TRBV12-4,NA,CASSFSFLSSYNEQFF,TGTGCCAGCAGTTTCTCCTTCCTCAGCTCCTACAATGAGCAGTTCTTC
NA,TRBJ2-2,TRBV7-2,NA,CASSQRRTNTGELFF,TGTGCCAGCAGTCAGAGACGGACGAACACCGGGGAGCTGTTTTTT
NA,TRBJ2-2,TRBV20-1,NA,CSARTPPYTNTGELFF,TGCAGTGCCAGGACTCCACCCTATACCAACACCGGGGAGCTGTTTTTT
NA,TRBJ1-6,TRBV20-1,TRBD1,CSARAPGQGINSPLHF,TGCAGTGCTAGAGCCCCTGGACAGGGAATTAATTCACCCCTCCACTTT
NA,TRBJ2-7,TRBV7-2,NA,CASSWGGPSYEQYF,TGTGCCAGCAGCTGGGGGGGCCCGTCCTACGAGCAGTACTTC
NA,TRBJ2-5,TRBV7-6,NA,CASSQLAQGSQETQYF,TGTGCCAGCAGCCAACTCGCCCAGGGGTCCCAAGAGACCCAGTACTTC
NA,TRBJ2-1,TRBV12-3/TRBV12-4,TRBD2,CASSKSGVAVEQFF,TGTGCCAGCAGTAAGAGCGGGGTCGCCGTGGAGCAGTTCTTC
few,TRBJ2-5,TRBV4-1,TRBD1,CASSQLGTGILETQYF,TGCGCCAGCAGCCAGCTCGGGACAGGGATATTGGAGACCCAGTACTTC
many,TRBJ2-7,TRBV6-5,NA,CASSYSQGYEQYF,TGTGCCAGCAGTTACTCGCAGGGGTACGAGCAGTACTTC
NA,TRBJ1-2,TRBV14,NA,CASSQKTRTALNYGYTF,TGTGCCAGCAGCCAGAAGACCCGGACAGCCCTGAACTATGGCTACACCTTC
once,TRBJ2-5,TRBV20-1,NA,CSARWDIAFQETQYF,TGCAGTGCGAGGTGGGACATAGCTTTCCAAGAGACCCAGTACTTC
NA,TRBJ2-5,TRBV6-6,NA,CASSLSLDRGPYGQYF,NA
NA,TRBJ1-1,TRBV2,NA,CASRAGEAFF,TGTGCCAGCAGGGCGGGAGAAGCTTTCTTT
few,TRBJ2-7,TRBV3-1,NA,CASSQEFGQGSEQYF,TGTGCCAGCAGCCAAGAATTTGGGCAGGGTAGCGAGCAGTACTTC
few,TRBJ1-2,TRBV11-2,TRBD1,CASSGRDSNYGYTF,TGTGCCAGCAGCGGTCGGGACAGCAACTATGGCTACACCTTC
many,TRBJ2-7,TRBV7-2,TRBD2,CASSFRKRGEQYF,TGTGCCAGCAGCTTCCGTAAGCGGGGCGAGCAGTACTTC
many,TRBJ2-7,TRBV7-2,NA,CASSMKTGTVEGEQYF,TGTGCCAGCAGCATGAAAACCGGGACGGTGGAAGGGGAGCAGTACTTC
NA,TRBJ2-3,TRBV20-1,NA,CSAPGTPLADTQYF,TGCAGTGCTCCCGGGACCCCCTTGGCAGATACGCAGTATTTT
NA,TRBJ2-5,TRBV30,NA,CAWSKDRRGQETQYF,TGTGCCTGGAGTAAGGACAGAAGGGGGCAAGAGACCCAGTACTTC
NA,TRBJ2-5,TRBV7-2,TRBD2,CASSSGLAGVTQYF,TGTGCCAGCAGCTCCGGACTAGCGGGGGTGACCCAGTACTTC
few,TRBJ1-1,TRBV4-3,NA,CASSQVGGLGSPTTEAFF,TGCGCCAGCAGCCAAGTAGGAGGCTTAGGTAGCCCTACCACTGAAGCTTTCTTT
NA,TRBJ2-3,TRBV9,NA,CASSASGTVAFGGDTQYF,TGTGCCAGCAGCGCGAGTGGGACAGTGGCTTTCGGGGGAGATACGCAGTATTTT
once,TRBJ2-1,TRBV7-2,NA,CASSLFGKGSYNEQFF,TGTGCCAGCAGCCTCTTCGGAAAGGGCTCCTACAATGAGCAGTTCTTC
NA,TRBJ1-6,TRBV6-9,NA,CATKPGAYNSPLHF,TGTGCCACCAAACCGGGGGCTTATAATTCACCCCTCCACTTT
NA,TRBJ1-5,TRBV5-1,TRBD1,CASLDRGRARQPQHF,TGCGCCAGCCTCGACAGGGGGCGGGCTAGGCAGCCCCAGCATTTT
NA,TRBJ2-1,TRBV12-3/TRBV12-4,TRBD2,CASSTYSGGSYNEQFF,TGTGCCAGCAGTACCTATAGCGGGGGAAGCTACAATGAGCAGTTCTTC
NA,TRBJ1-4,TRBV3-1,NA,CASSLTSGGGNEKLFF,TGTGCCAGCAGCCTTACGTCGGGAGGGGGAAATGAAAAACTGTTTTTT
NA,TRBJ2-7,TRBV30,TRBD2,CAWSPGWGGSYEQYF,TGTGCCTGGAGCCCCGGTTGGGGGGGCTCCTACGAGCAGTACTTC
NA,TRBJ2-3,TRBV15,NA,CATSLGRSTDTQYF,TGTGCCACCAGCCTTGGGAGGAGCACAGATACGCAGTATTTT
few,TRBJ2-1,TRBV5-1,NA,CASSPTTAADEQFF,TGCGCCAGCAGCCCAACAACAGCCGCCGATGAGCAGTTCTTC
few,TRBJ2-3,TRBV20-1,NA,CSAERSLSTDTQYF,TGCAGTGCTGAAAGGTCGCTCAGCACAGATACGCAGTATTTT
NA,TRBJ2-1,TRBV7-2,TRBD1,CASGQPGQGPHNEQFF,TGTGCCAGCGGCCAGCCGGGACAGGGTCCCCACAATGAGCAGTTCTTC
few,TRBJ2-7,TRBV9,NA,CASSVATGVYEQYF,TGTGCCAGCAGCGTAGCGACGGGGGTCTACGAGCAGTACTTC
NA,TRBJ1-1,TRBV6-2/TRBV6-3,NA,CASSSTRDGLYVFF,TGTGCCAGCAGCTCAACCCGGGACGGACTATATGTTTTCTTT
once,TRBJ2-3,TRBV2,NA,CASSNGDTASTDTQYF,TGTGCCAGCAGTAACGGGGACACAGCTAGCACAGATACGCAGTATTTT
many,TRBJ2-5,TRBV29-1,TRBD1,CSVGGDRQETQYF,TGCAGCGTTGGTGGGGACAGACAAGAGACCCAGTACTTC
NA,TRBJ1-1,TRBV6-2/TRBV6-3,TRBD1,CASSFPPGQGTSFF,TGTGCCAGCAGTTTTCCACCAGGACAGGGAACATCTTTCTTT
NA,TRBJ2-7,TRBV12-3/TRBV12-4,NA,CASSFGQQPYEQYF,TGTGCCAGCAGTTTTGGCCAGCAACCCTACGAGCAGTACTTC
NA,TRBJ1-1,TRBV29-1,NA,CSVALGQGEAFF,TGCAGCGTGGCCTTGGGGCAGGGTGAAGCTTTCTTT
NA,TRBJ2-7,TRBV5-8,TRBD1,CASSPYDRDSYEQYF,TGTGCCAGCAGCCCGTATGACAGGGACTCCTACGAGCAGTACTTC
few,TRBJ2-6,TRBV27,NA,CASSLLGGSGANVLTF,TGTGCCAGCAGTTTATTGGGGGGCTCTGGGGCCAACGTCCTGACTTTC
NA,TRBJ2-5,TRBV4-3,NA,CASSQDLSGGRETQYF,TGCGCCAGCAGCCAAGATTTGAGCGGTGGGCGAGAGACCCAGTACTTC
NA,TRBJ2-3,TRBV4-3,NA,CASSQDTGTRKGTQYF,TGCGCCAGCAGCCAAGATACCGGGACCCGAAAAGGGACGCAGTATTTT
few,TRBJ2-1,TRBV2,NA,CASTIGGTGNEQFF,TGTGCCAGCACCATCGGGGGCACCGGGAATGAGCAGTTCTTC
NA,TRBJ1-6,TRBV27,TRBD1,CASSIRDRGSPLHF,TGTGCCAGCAGTATCCGGGACAGGGGTTCACCCCTCCACTTT
NA,TRBJ2-7,TRBV2,NA,CASSEEVKGGEQYF,TGTGCCAGCAGTGAAGAGGTTAAGGGAGGAGAGCAGTACTTC
few,TRBJ2-5,TRBV14,NA,CASSQGGAGLQETQYF,TGTGCCAGCAGCCAAGGGGGTGCGGGTCTACAAGAGACCCAGTACTTC
NA,TRBJ2-3,TRBV12-5,NA,CASGLVGGEGTDTQYF,TGTGCTAGTGGTTTGGTAGGTGGGGAGGGCACAGATACGCAGTATTTT
NA,TRBJ1-1,TRBV15,TRBD1,CATSPDYRGLGTEAFF,TGTGCCACCAGCCCTGATTACAGGGGGCTAGGCACTGAAGCTTTCTTT